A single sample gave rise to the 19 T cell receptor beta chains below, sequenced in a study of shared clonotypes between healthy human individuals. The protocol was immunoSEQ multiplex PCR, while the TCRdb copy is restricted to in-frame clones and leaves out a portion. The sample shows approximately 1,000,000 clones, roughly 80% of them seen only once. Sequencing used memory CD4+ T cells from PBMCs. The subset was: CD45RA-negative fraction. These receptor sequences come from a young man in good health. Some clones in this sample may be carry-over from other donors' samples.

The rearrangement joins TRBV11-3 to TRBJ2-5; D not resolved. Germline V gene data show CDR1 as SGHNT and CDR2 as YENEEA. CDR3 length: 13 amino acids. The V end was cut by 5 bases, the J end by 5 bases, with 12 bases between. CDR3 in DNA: TGTGCCAGCAGCCCCGGGCCCCTGGAGACCCAGTACTTC. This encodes CASSPGPLETQYF. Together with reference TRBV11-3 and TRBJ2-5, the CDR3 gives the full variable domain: EAGVVQSPRYKIIEKKQPVAFWCNPISGHNTLYWYLQNLGQGPELLIRYENEEAVDDSQLPKDRFSAERLKGVDSTLKIQPAELGDSAVYLCASSPGPLETQYFGPGTRLLVL.

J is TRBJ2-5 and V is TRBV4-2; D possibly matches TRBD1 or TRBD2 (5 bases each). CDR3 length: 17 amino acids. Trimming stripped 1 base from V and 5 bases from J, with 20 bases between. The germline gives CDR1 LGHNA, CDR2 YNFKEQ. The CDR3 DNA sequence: TGTGCCAGCAGCCAAGGCGTGACAGAGGTTGGGGAGGAGACCCAGTACTTC. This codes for CASSQGVTEVGEETQYF.

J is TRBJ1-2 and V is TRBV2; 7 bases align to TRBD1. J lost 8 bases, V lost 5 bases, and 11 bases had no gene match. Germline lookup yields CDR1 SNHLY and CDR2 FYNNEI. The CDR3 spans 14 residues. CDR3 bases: TGTGCCAGCAGTCAGTGGACAGGCCTCGGCGGCTACACCTTC. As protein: CASSQWTGLGGYTF.

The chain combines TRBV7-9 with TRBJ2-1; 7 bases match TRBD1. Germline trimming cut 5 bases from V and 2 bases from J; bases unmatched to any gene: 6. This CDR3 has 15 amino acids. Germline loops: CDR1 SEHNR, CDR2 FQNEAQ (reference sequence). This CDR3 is CASSQPQGPYNEQFF. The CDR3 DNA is TGTGCCAGCAGCCAACCACAGGGGCCCTACAATGAGCAGTTCTTC.

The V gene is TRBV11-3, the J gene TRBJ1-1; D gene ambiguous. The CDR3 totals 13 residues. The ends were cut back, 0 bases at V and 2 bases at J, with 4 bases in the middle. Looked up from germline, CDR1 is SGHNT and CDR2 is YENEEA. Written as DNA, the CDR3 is TGTGCCAGCAGCTTAGACGCAAACACTGAAGCTTTCTTT. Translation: CASSLDANTEAFF.

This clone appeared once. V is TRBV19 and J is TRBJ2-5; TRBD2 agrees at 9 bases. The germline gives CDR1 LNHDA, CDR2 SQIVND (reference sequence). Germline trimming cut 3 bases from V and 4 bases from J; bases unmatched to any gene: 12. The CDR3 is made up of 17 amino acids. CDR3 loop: CASSMRSGRFGRETQYF. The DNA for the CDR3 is TGTGCCAGTAGTATGAGGAGCGGGAGGTTCGGTCGAGAGACCCAGTACTTC.

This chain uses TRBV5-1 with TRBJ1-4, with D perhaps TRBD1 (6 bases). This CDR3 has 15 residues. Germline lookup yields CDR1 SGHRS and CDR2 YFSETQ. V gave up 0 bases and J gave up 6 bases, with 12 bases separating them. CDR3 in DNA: TGCGCCAGCAGCTTGGCCGCAGGGGCGGATGAAAAACTGTTTTTT. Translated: CASSLAAGADEKLFF.

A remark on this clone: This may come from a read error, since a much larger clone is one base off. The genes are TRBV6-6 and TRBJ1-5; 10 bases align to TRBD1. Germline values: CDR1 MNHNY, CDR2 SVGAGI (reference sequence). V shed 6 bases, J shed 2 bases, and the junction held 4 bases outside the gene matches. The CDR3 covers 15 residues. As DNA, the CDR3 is TGTGCCAGCAGCCCCGGGACAGGGGGCAATCAGCCCCAGCATTTT. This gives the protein CASSPGTGGNQPQHF.

The CDR3 reads CASKRRGRETQYF. In DNA, the CDR3 is TGTGCCAGCAAAAGAAGGGGACGGGAGACCCAGTACTTC. The genes are TRBV28 and TRBJ2-5, with D perhaps matching TRBD1 or TRBD2 (5 bases each). Trimming removed 7 bases from V and 5 bases from J, with 14 bases in between. Germline-derived CDR1 and CDR2 are MDHEN and SYDVKM. This CDR3 comprises 13 residues.

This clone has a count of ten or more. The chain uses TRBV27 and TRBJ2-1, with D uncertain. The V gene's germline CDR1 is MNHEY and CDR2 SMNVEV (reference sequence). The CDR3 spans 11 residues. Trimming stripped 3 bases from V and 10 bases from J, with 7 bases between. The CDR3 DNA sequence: TGTGCCAGCAGTTTTCTAGGAGAGCAGTTCTTC. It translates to CASSFLGEQFF.

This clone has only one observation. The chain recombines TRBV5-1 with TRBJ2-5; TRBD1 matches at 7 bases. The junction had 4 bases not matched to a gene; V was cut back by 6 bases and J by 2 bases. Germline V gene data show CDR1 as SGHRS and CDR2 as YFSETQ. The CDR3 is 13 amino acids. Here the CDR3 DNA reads TGCGCCAGCAATCGGGGACAGCAAGAGACCCAGTACTTC. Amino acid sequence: CASNRGQQETQYF. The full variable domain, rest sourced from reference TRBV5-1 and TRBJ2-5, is KAGVTQTPRYLIKTRGQQVTLSCSPISGHRSVSWYQQTPGQGLQFLFEYFSETQRNKGNFPGRFSGRQFSNSRSEMNVSTLELGDSALYLCASNRGQQETQYFGPGTRLLVL.

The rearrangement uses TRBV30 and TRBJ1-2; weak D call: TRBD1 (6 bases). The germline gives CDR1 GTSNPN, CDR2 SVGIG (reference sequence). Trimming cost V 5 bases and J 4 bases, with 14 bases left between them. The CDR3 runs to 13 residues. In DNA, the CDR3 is TGTGCCTGGGTCCTACAGGGTTCCTATGGCTACACCTTC. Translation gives CAWVLQGSYGYTF.

The CDR3 bases are TGCGCCAGCAGCGGAGGGTATCCGAACACCGGGGAGCTGTTTTTT. The encoded protein is CASSGGYPNTGELFF. This chain links TRBV5-1 with TRBJ2-2; tentatively, D is TRBD2 (6 bases). Per germline, CDR1 SGHRS and CDR2 YFSETQ. The CDR3 contains 15 residues. The ends were cut back, 4 bases at V and 0 bases at J, with 10 bases in the middle.

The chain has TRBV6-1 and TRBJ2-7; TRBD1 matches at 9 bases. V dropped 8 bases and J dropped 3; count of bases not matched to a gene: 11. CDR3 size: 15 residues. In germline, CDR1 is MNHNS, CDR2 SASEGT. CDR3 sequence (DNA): TGTGCCAGCGAGAACCTTAAGACAGGGGGCTACGAGCAGTACTTC. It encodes CASENLKTGGYEQYF.

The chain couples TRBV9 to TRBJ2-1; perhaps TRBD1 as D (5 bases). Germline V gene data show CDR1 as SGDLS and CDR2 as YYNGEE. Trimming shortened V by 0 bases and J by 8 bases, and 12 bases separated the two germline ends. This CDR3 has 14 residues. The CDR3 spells CASSVVEQGDEQFF. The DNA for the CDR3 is TGTGCCAGCAGCGTAGTTGAGCAGGGCGATGAGCAGTTCTTC.

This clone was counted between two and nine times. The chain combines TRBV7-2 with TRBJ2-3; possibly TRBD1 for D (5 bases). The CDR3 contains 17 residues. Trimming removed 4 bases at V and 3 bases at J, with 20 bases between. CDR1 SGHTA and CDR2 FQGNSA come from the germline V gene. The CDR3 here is CASSSYTSRGFTDTQYF. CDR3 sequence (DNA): TGTGCCAGCAGCTCTTATACATCTAGGGGATTTACAGATACGCAGTATTTT.

The CDR3 loop reads CASSYGQGAGELFF. The CDR3 DNA sequence: TGTGCCAGCAGTTACGGACAGGGGGCCGGGGAGCTGTTTTTT. The chain combines TRBV6-6 with TRBJ2-2; 10 nucleotides line up with TRBD1. CDR1 and CDR2 from the germline V gene are MNHNY and SVGAGI (reference sequence). The CDR3 spans 14 residues. With 2 bases clipped from V and 6 bases from J, the junction kept 0 bases outside the gene matches.

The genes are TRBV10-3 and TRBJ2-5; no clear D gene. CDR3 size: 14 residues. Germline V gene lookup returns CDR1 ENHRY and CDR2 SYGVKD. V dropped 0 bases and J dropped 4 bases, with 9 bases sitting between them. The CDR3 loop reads CAISESTEGETQYF. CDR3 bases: TGTGCCATCAGTGAGTCCACTGAAGGAGAGACCCAGTACTTC.

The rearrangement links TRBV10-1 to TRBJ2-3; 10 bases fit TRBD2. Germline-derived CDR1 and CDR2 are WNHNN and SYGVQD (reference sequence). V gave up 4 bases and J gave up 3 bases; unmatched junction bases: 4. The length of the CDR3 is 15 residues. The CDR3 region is CASSAGTSDTDTQYF. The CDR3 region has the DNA TGCGCCAGCAGTGCGGGGACTAGCGATACAGATACGCAGTATTTT.